This is a list of T cell receptor beta chains from one sample in a study of CD8 T cells in Susac syndrome. From the immunoSEQ multiplex PCR reads, TCRdb called clonotypes with MiXCR, one entry per CDR3 protein. This table has 100,000 to 150,000 distinct CDR3 sequences, more than 80% appearing once. Sequencing was performed on CD8+ T cells from PBMCs. The receptors were sampled from a human donor with multiple sclerosis. CDR3s include the opening cysteine and the closing phenylalanine or tryptophan. The D gene is left open where the match is weak. Some rows mark clone size as missing; the rest say once, few, many or name a class of expanded clone.

v_call: TRBV28
d_call: NA
clone_size: NA
j_call: TRBJ2-7
cdr3_nt: TGTGCCAGCACGGACAGGGAGGGCGTCTACGAGCAGTACTTC
cdr3_aa: CASTDREGVYEQYF

v_call: TRBV7-9
d_call: NA
clone_size: NA
j_call: TRBJ2-7
cdr3_nt: TGTGCCAGCAGCAAAGGGGACAGCGGGGAGCAGTACTTC
cdr3_aa: CASSKGDSGEQYF

v_call: TRBV12-5
d_call: NA
clone_size: NA
j_call: TRBJ1-2
cdr3_nt: TGTGCTAGTGGTTTGGACAGGGACCTCTATGGCTACACCTTC
cdr3_aa: CASGLDRDLYGYTF

v_call: TRBV4-1
d_call: NA
clone_size: NA
j_call: TRBJ1-5
cdr3_nt: TGCGCCAGCAGCCCACACCTAAATAGCAATCAGCCCCAGCATTTT
cdr3_aa: CASSPHLNSNQPQHF

v_call: TRBV9
d_call: NA
clone_size: NA
j_call: TRBJ2-1
cdr3_nt: TGTGCCAGCAGCGCATCAGGACTGCTTCGTGAGCAGTTCTTC
cdr3_aa: CASSASGLLREQFF

v_call: TRBV19
d_call: TRBD1
clone_size: NA
j_call: TRBJ2-4
cdr3_nt: TGTGCCAGTAGTCGACAGGGGAACATTCAGTACTTC
cdr3_aa: CASSRQGNIQYF

v_call: TRBV15
d_call: TRBD1
clone_size: NA
j_call: TRBJ1-4
cdr3_nt: TGTGCTGTCCGGGACAGGGCCTCCTCGGGTAATGAAAAACTGTTTTTT
cdr3_aa: CAVRDRASSGNEKLFF

v_call: TRBV6-6
d_call: NA
clone_size: NA
j_call: TRBJ2-1
cdr3_nt: TGTGCCAGCAGCCCCCCAGGGCAGGCCTCCAATGAGCAGTTCTTC
cdr3_aa: CASSPPGQASNEQFF

v_call: TRBV12-5
d_call: NA
clone_size: NA
j_call: TRBJ1-5
cdr3_nt: TGTGCTAGTGGTTTGCCCAATCAGCCCCAGCATTTT
cdr3_aa: CASGLPNQPQHF

v_call: TRBV5-1
d_call: TRBD2
clone_size: NA
j_call: TRBJ2-3
cdr3_nt: TGCGCCAGCAGCCCGGGACTAGCGGGACCTCGCACAGATACGCAGTATTTT
cdr3_aa: CASSPGLAGPRTDTQYF

v_call: TRBV19
d_call: TRBD1
clone_size: once
j_call: TRBJ1-5
cdr3_nt: TGTGCCAGTAGTATAGAGGACAGGCATTATAGCAATCAGCCCCAGCATTTT
cdr3_aa: CASSIEDRHYSNQPQHF

v_call: TRBV27
d_call: NA
clone_size: few
j_call: TRBJ1-5
cdr3_nt: TGTGCCAGCAGTTTAGCTCGGGGGAATCAGCCCCAGCATTTT
cdr3_aa: CASSLARGNQPQHF

v_call: TRBV19
d_call: NA
clone_size: NA
j_call: TRBJ2-7
cdr3_nt: TGTGCCAGTAGTATAAGGGCGGGCTACGAGCAGTACTTC
cdr3_aa: CASSIRAGYEQYF

v_call: TRBV15
d_call: TRBD1
clone_size: NA
j_call: TRBJ1-5
cdr3_nt: TGTGCCACCAGCAGCCGGGACAGGAAAGGCGATCAGCCCCAGCATTTT
cdr3_aa: CATSSRDRKGDQPQHF

v_call: TRBV29-1
d_call: TRBD1
clone_size: NA
j_call: TRBJ2-1
cdr3_nt: TGCAGCGTTGAGGCGCAGGGGGACTCCTACAATGAGCAGTTCTTC
cdr3_aa: CSVEAQGDSYNEQFF

v_call: TRBV5-1
d_call: NA
clone_size: NA
j_call: TRBJ2-7
cdr3_nt: TGCGCCAGCAGCTTGGGATACGGCTACGAGCAGTACTTC
cdr3_aa: CASSLGYGYEQYF

v_call: TRBV12-3/TRBV12-4
d_call: TRBD1
clone_size: NA
j_call: TRBJ1-5
cdr3_nt: TGTGCCAGCAGTTTAGCACAGGGGGCTCAGCCCCAGCATTTT
cdr3_aa: CASSLAQGAQPQHF

v_call: TRBV12-3/TRBV12-4
d_call: TRBD1
clone_size: NA
j_call: TRBJ1-1
cdr3_nt: TGTGCCAGCAGTCAGGGGGCGGGAGGGTTCTTT
cdr3_aa: CASSQGAGGFF

v_call: TRBV27
d_call: NA
clone_size: NA
j_call: TRBJ2-7
cdr3_nt: TGTGCCAGCAGTTTACGGGTCGGATACGAGCAGTACTTC
cdr3_aa: CASSLRVGYEQYF

v_call: TRBV9
d_call: NA
clone_size: once
j_call: TRBJ1-1
cdr3_nt: TGTGCCAGCAGCGTAGGGACAGCGCCGGGGACTGAAGCTTTCTTT
cdr3_aa: CASSVGTAPGTEAFF

v_call: TRBV3-1
d_call: NA
clone_size: NA
j_call: TRBJ2-7
cdr3_nt: TGTGCCAGCAGCCAAGAATGGCAGGGACTGGGCGAGCAGTACTTC
cdr3_aa: CASSQEWQGLGEQYF